This TCR beta chain was captured in a study of OX40 agonist ivuxolimab in advanced cancers. Sequencing was performed with immunoSEQ multiplex PCR; in TCRdb, only in-frame clones are kept and a portion is missing. The sample lists about 74,000 clones, more than 70% occurring once. This clone was detected only a few times. Germline CDR1 SQVTM, CDR2 ANQGSEA. The CDR3 consists of 15 residues. V lost 5 bases, J lost 1 base, and 15 bases lay in between. The receptor's source is an adult with an advanced solid tumor such as melanoma, head and neck, liver or kidney cancer. The gene calls are TRBV29-1 and TRBJ2-1, with D possibly matching TRBD2 (5 bases). Material: CD4+ or CD8+ T cells sorted from blood, obtained in a trial of the OX40 agonist ivuxolimab. Written as DNA, the CDR3 is TGCAGCGTTTCAGACTACACCAAGTCCTACAATGAGCAGTTCTTC. Protein product: CSVSDYTKSYNEQFF.